This T cell receptor beta chain is drawn from a study of T cell repertoires in cytomegalovirus infection. Background on the study: Use of recently identified HLA-C-restricted and well-studied HLA-B-restricted CMV epitopes was part of the study. The public TCR beta signatures pointed to both CMV infection and matching HLA type.

TCRdb processed the reads anew with MiXCR; each CDR3 protein has one entry. The data contain 900,000 to 950,000 distinct CDR3 sequences, more than 25% of them singletons. Study outcomes and limitations: Carriers of CMV plus the relevant HLA were identified by cumulative public TCR beta family frequency.

This clonotype has at least ten counts. What it recognizes is unknown. The length of the CDR3 is 15 residues. Germline CDR1 reads SGHAT; CDR2 reads FQNNGV. The V end lost 5 bases, the J end lost 2 bases, and 15 bases lay between the germline ends. The sequence came from a human donor in good health (CMV status not recorded). Some clones in this sample may be carry-over from other donors' samples. Sequenced material: cultured CD8+ T cells from PBMCs, taken from culture after CMV antigen stimulation. V gene TRBV11-2 combines with J gene TRBJ2-5, with TRBD1 as a possible D gene (6 bases). The chain's CDR3 is CASSQGPGTQETQYF. The CDR3 DNA reads as TGTGCCAGCAGCCAAGGCCCGGGGACACAAGAGACCCAGTACTTC. Using reference TRBV11-2 and TRBJ2-5 for the parts outside the CDR3, the full variable domain is EAGVAQSPRYKIIEKRQSVAFWCNPISGHATLYWYQQILGQGPKLLIQFQNNGVVDDSQLPKDRFSAERLKGVDSTLKIQPAKLEDSAVYLCASSQGPGTQETQYFGPGTRLLVL.